This T cell receptor (beta chain) emerged from a study of identical twins. Germline V lookup: CDR1 MGHRA, CDR2 YSYEKL. There are 15 residues in the CDR3. Trimming removed 5 bases at V and 0 bases at J, with 10 bases between. TCRdb itself ran the 5' RACE reads through MiXCR, one entry per CDR3 protein. This table has 1.5 million or so distinct CDR3 sequences, about 30% appearing once. Notes on this clonotype: Its antigen is still unknown.

General study points: Insertions were fewer in abundant cord blood beta clonotypes, whereas memory repertoires showed none of this pattern. Researchers caution that invariant MAIT and iNKT cells could partly confound zero-insertion analyses.

The chain employs TRBV4-1 and TRBJ2-2; D remains ambiguous. The receptor was isolated from a newborn girl in good health. The material sequenced was cord blood. CDR3 sequence (DNA): TGCGCCAGCAGCATGGGATCCCCGAACACCGGGGAGCTGTTTTTT. Amino acids: CASSMGSPNTGELFF.